This TCR beta chain was captured by sequencing in a study of shared T cell receptors in the human thymus. The table came from immunoSEQ multiplex PCR; TCRdb's copy has only in-frame clones and leaves some out. The sample lists about 610,000 clones, 70% to 90% occurring once. V dropped 1 base and J dropped 0 bases, with 13 bases sitting between them. The CDR3 covers 16 residues. Germline V gives CDR1 MNHEY, CDR2 SMNVEV (reference sequence). These data are also associated with another study on human thymus T cells. That source adds: Donors were healthy Finnish babies undergoing corrective operations for congenital heart defects. Corrective heart surgery yielded resections, and these provided the thymus tissue. Among unrelated individuals, related research reported thymic repertoires that overlapped highly.

The chain is built from TRBV27 and TRBJ2-7; the D gene is possibly TRBD1 (6 bases). What was sequenced was thymocytes. This sequence originates from a boy less than two years old with a congenital heart defect. The CDR3 nucleotides are TGTGCCAGCAGTTTATTCGTACAGGGAAGCTCCTACGAGCAGTACTTC. It encodes CASSLFVQGSSYEQYF.